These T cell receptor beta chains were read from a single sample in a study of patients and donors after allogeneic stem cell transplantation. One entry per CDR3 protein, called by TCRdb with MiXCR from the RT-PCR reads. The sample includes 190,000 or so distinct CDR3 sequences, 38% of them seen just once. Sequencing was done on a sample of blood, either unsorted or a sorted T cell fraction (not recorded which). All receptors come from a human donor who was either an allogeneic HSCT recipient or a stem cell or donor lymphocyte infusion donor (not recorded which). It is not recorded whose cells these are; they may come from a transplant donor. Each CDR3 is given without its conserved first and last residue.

cdr3_aa: ASSLGGWGYT
v_call: TRBV12-3/TRBV12-4

cdr3_aa: ASSLRGAKLF
v_call: TRBV7-9

cdr3_aa: ASSPRDSPGYEQY
v_call: TRBV5-1

cdr3_aa: ASTRTGHAETQY
v_call: TRBV6-2/TRBV6-3

cdr3_aa: ASSRDSRTEAF
v_call: TRBV5-6

cdr3_aa: ASSLVGRVGSGNTIY
v_call: TRBV12-3/TRBV12-4

cdr3_aa: ASSNWGQATDTQY
v_call: TRBV7-9

cdr3_aa: ASSQDVIRQGNTIY
v_call: TRBV4-2

cdr3_aa: ASSFGGGTEAF
v_call: TRBV5-1

cdr3_aa: ASSLMLAAQETQY
v_call: TRBV5-1